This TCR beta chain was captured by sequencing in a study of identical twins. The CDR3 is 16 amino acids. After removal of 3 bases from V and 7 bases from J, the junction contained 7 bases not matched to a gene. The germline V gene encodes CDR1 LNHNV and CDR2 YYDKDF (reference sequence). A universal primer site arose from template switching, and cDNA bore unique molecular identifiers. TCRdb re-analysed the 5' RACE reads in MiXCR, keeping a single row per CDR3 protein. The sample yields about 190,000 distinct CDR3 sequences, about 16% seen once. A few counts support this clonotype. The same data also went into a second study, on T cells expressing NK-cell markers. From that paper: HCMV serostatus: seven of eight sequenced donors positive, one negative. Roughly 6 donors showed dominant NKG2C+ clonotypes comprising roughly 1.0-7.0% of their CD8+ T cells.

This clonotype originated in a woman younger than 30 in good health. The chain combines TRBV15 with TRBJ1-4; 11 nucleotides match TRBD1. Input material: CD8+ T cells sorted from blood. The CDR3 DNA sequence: TGTGCCACCAGCAGTGGACAGGGGGCTTTTGGTGAAAAACTGTTTTTT. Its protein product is CATSSGQGAFGEKLFF.